This T cell receptor beta chain was identified during a study of cytomegalovirus exposure and HLA in healthy donors. The study ran its PCR with 60 Vbeta and 13 Jbeta primers. The repertoire was sequenced with immunoSEQ multiplex PCR; TCRdb's copy has only in-frame clones and lacks some. The sample contains 90,000 to 120,000 clones, roughly 82% of which appear only once. CDR3 length equals 14 residues. The ends lost 9 bases at V and 8 bases at J; junction bases unmatched: 10. CDR1 is LNHDA and CDR2 is SQIVND in the germline V gene (reference sequence). As regards this clone: Antigen unknown.

Study results and limitations: Association of approximately 18,000 TCR beta sequences with HLA alleles was found at 0.05 false discovery rate in a later analysis. Later findings reportedly placed an Asian-associated ancestry cluster below the approximately 650-donor mean for N-insertions.

The J gene is TRBJ2-1, the V gene TRBV19, with 10 nucleotides matching TRBD1. This TCR came from a man younger than 45 in good health and CMV-seropositive. The sample taken for sequencing was PBMCs. The DNA of the CDR3 is TGTGCCAGCTCGATGGGACAGGGGTGGTATGAGCAGTTCTTC. The encoded protein is CASSMGQGWYEQFF. Full variable domain (remainder filled in from reference TRBV19 and TRBJ2-1): DGGITQSPKYLFRKEGQNVTLSCEQNLNHDAMYWYRQDPGQGLRLIYYSQIVNDFQKGDIAEGYSVSREKKESFPLTVTSAQKNPTAFYLCASSMGQGWYEQFFGPGTRLTVL.